The entry below describes one TCR beta chain. No cognate antigen has been identified for it. Within one base of it there is no much larger clone, and no base qualities were kept. The data were taken from a study of T cell changes during pregnancy in multiple sclerosis (dated by TCRdb to the late 2010s). About the study as a whole: Changes in the T cell repertoire over the course of pregnancy were examined in this study in women with multiple sclerosis.

Library method: the immunoSEQ multiplex PCR assay. Here the immuneACCESS table is served through TCRdb, limited to in-frame sequences with V and J called. Missing clones are a known gap in these copies; in checked studies unresolved V genes cover under half, and the rest lacks a known reason. This sample gives about 61,000 clones in total; 85% to 95% of them show up just once. The ten largest clonotypes hold 2% to 3% of the sample. After removal of 1 base from V and 9 bases from J, the junction retains 5 bases not matched to a gene. The CDR3 contains 14 residues, cysteine and phenylalanine counted. Only the CDR3 part of the read is kept: 42 bases, read in frame from the first base. CDR1 and CDR2 (SGHNT, YYREEE) derive from the germline V gene (reference sequence).

Sequencing was performed on CD8+ T cells from peripheral blood mononuclear cells, taken in the third trimester of pregnancy. The rearranged chain carries TRBV5-4 and TRBJ1-2, with TRBD1 identical over 11 junction bases. The TCR was taken from a female donor with multiple sclerosis, enrolled in a pregnancy study. This receptor has the CDR3 CASSLWTGGASYTF. DNA sequence: TGTGCCAGCAGCTTGTGGACAGGGGGCGCGAGCTACACCTTC.